This TCR beta chain was documented in a study of shared clonotypes between healthy human individuals. In germline, CDR1 is SGHRS, CDR2 YFSETQ. J lost 2 bases, V lost 4 bases, and 7 bases had no gene match. The CDR3 totals 18 residues. Libraries were prepared by immunoSEQ multiplex PCR; TCRdb keeps only in-frame clonotypes and omits some of them. Of a few million clones listed, approximately 95% are singletons. The sample comprised naive CD4+ T cells from PBMCs. Specified subset: CD45RA+ positively selected. This sequence originates from a man younger than 35 in good health. Some clones in this sample may be carry-over from other donors' samples. The chain has TRBV5-1 and TRBJ2-1; 15 bases are shared with TRBD2. This CDR3 reads CASSGGLAGGSAYNEQFF. For the CDR3, the DNA is TGCGCCAGCAGCGGGGGACTAGCGGGAGGCTCCGCCTACAATGAGCAGTTCTTC.